The 17 T cell receptor beta chains below come from one sample, sequenced in a study of cytomegalovirus exposure and HLA in healthy donors. The data were produced by immunoSEQ multiplex PCR, yet TCRdb's version contains in-frame clones alone and is incomplete. The table includes 55,000 to 70,000 clones, around 93% detected once. The source material was PBMCs. The receptor source for this set is a man aged 18 to 30 in good health and CMV-seropositive.

The V gene is TRBV4-1, the J gene TRBJ2-3; the match to TRBD2 covers 12 bases. The length of the CDR3 is 16 residues. With 6 bases clipped from V and 4 bases from J, the junction kept 8 bases outside the gene matches. Germline CDR1 and CDR2: MGHRA and YSYEKL. The CDR3 DNA follows: TGCGCCAGCAGGCAGACTAGCGGGAGAATTGCAGATACGCAGTATTTT. Its translation is CASRQTSGRIADTQYF.

This clone was seen more than once but under ten times. This chain uses TRBV6-5 with TRBJ1-5, with D possibly TRBD1 on 6 matching bases. Germline-derived CDR1 and CDR2 are MNHEY and SVGAGI. The CDR3 sequence is 15 residues long. V gave up 7 bases and J gave up 2 bases, with 15 bases separating them. The CDR3 region has the DNA TGTGCCAGCACCTACAGGGCAGGCGGCAATCAGCCCCAGCATTTT. It encodes CASTYRAGGNQPQHF.

CDR3 sequence reads: CASSQGTVETQYF. CDR3 DNA: TGCGCCAGCAGCCAAGGGACAGTAGAGACCCAGTACTTC. The chain employs TRBV4-1 and TRBJ2-5; possibly TRBD1 for D (6 bases). The CDR3 runs 13 residues. V lost 1 base and J 4 bases, leaving 7 bases between the germline ends. The germline V gene encodes CDR1 MGHRA and CDR2 YSYEKL.

This chain connects TRBV4-1 to TRBJ2-7; D perhaps matches TRBD2 (5 bases). V lost 4 bases, J lost 3 bases, and 16 bases lay in between. CDR3 length: 15 amino acids. Looked up from germline, CDR1 is MGHRA and CDR2 is YSYEKL. This CDR3 is CASSPIRGPSYEQYF. The CDR3 bases are TGCGCCAGCAGCCCGATCCGGGGTCCAAGCTACGAGCAGTACTTC.

This chain joins TRBV9 and TRBJ2-3; possibly TRBD1 for D (6 bases). With 2 bases removed from V and 0 bases from J, the gap between germline ends came to 13 bases. The V gene's germline CDR1 is SGDLS and CDR2 YYNGEE. This CDR3 has 16 amino acids. CDR3 sequence (DNA): TGTGCCAGCAGCGTTTCACCAGGGGCGAGCACAGATACGCAGTATTTT. Its protein product is CASSVSPGASTDTQYF.

This chain connects TRBV19 to TRBJ2-1, with D hard to call. CDR1 is LNHDA, CDR2 SQIVND, per germline (reference sequence). The CDR3 consists of 12 residues. The V and J ends lost 4 bases and 7 bases respectively, with 8 bases between them. DNA for the CDR3: TGTGCCAGTAGTACCCCGAGGAATGAGCAGTTCTTC. Residues: CASSTPRNEQFF.

The V gene is TRBV5-1, the J gene TRBJ2-5, with 11 bases matching TRBD1. The CDR3 is 17 amino acids. V trimming: 4 bases; J trimming: 5 bases; junction bases outside the gene matches: 13. Germline CDR1 reads SGHRS; CDR2 reads YFSETQ. CDR3 nucleotide sequence: TGCGCCAGCAGCCTAGAATGGGACAGGGGGTTTGAGGAGACCCAGTACTTC. It encodes CASSLEWDRGFEETQYF.

The chain uses TRBV11-2 and TRBJ2-7; TRBD2 might be the D (6 bases). The V and J ends lost 0 bases and 3 bases respectively, with 21 bases between them. This CDR3 spans 18 amino acids. Germline assignment: CDR1 SGHAT and CDR2 FQNNGV. CDR3 nucleotide sequence: TGTGCCAGCAGCTTAGACGGGGGACCGGCCCTTCCTTTCTACGAGCAGTACTTC. Its protein product is CASSLDGGPALPFYEQYF.

The chain links TRBV5-1 to TRBJ2-5; 7 nucleotides line up with TRBD2. Germline trimming cut 4 bases from V and 5 bases from J; bases unmatched to any gene: 8. Germline V gene data show CDR1 as SGHRS and CDR2 as YFSETQ. The CDR3 length is 14 residues. CDR3 in DNA: TGCGCCAGCAGCGCCCGACTAGCAGCGGAGACCCAGTACTTC. Amino acid sequence: CASSARLAAETQYF.

Here the CDR3 DNA reads TGTGCCAGCAGTGGGACAAGCTCTGGGGCCAACGTCCTGACTTTC. Encoded protein: CASSGTSSGANVLTF. This sequence joins TRBV6-5 and TRBJ2-6, with a weak D call TRBD1 (6 bases). CDR3 length equals 15 residues. V gave up 5 bases and J gave up 0 bases, with 8 bases separating them. Germline CDR1 reads MNHEY; CDR2 reads SVGAGI.

In this sample, this clone turned up once. The J gene is TRBJ1-1, the V gene TRBV27; weak D call: TRBD1 (5 bases). With 6 bases removed from V and 4 bases from J, the gap between germline ends came to 12 bases. The CDR3 is made up of 13 amino acids. Germline loops: CDR1 MNHEY, CDR2 SMNVEV (reference sequence). CDR3 sequence: CASRSGGGTEAFF. In DNA, the CDR3 is TGTGCCAGCAGATCCGGGGGTGGCACTGAAGCTTTCTTT.

This rearrangement joins TRBV6-5 to TRBJ1-2, with D possibly TRBD1 on 5 matching bases. Germline V CDR1 and CDR2: MNHEY, SVGAGI. The CDR3 has 15 amino acids. Trimming pared 1 base from V and 5 bases from J, leaving 14 bases between. The CDR3 DNA reads as TGTGCCAGCAGTTACTTAGGTTCAGGGAAGTATGGCTACACCTTC. It yields the protein CASSYLGSGKYGYTF.

The table lists this clone with a count of one. V usage is TRBV5-1 and J usage is TRBJ2-7; the match to TRBD1 covers 9 bases. CDR1 SGHRS and CDR2 YFSETQ come from the germline V gene. Trimming cost V 2 bases and J 7 bases; bases outside gene matches: 7. The CDR3 has 14 residues. Here the CDR3 reads CASSFTGGLGEQYF. CDR3 in DNA: TGCGCCAGCAGCTTCACAGGGGGCCTAGGAGAGCAGTACTTC.

This rearrangement joins TRBV9 to TRBJ2-1, with 10 bases fitting TRBD1. CDR1 SGDLS and CDR2 YYNGEE come from the germline V gene. Trimming at V came to 7 bases and at J to 3 bases, leaving 7 bases not matched to a gene. The CDR3 loop spans 15 amino acids. DNA for the CDR3: TGTGCCAGCTCCTCCGGGACAGGGGACTACAATGAGCAGTTCTTC. Translating gives CASSSGTGDYNEQFF.

This clone was recorded once. The rearrangement joins TRBV5-4 to TRBJ2-3; 8 bases are shared with TRBD2. Germline trimming cut 0 bases from V and 3 bases from J; bases unmatched to any gene: 3. Germline CDR1 is SGHNT and CDR2 is YYREEE (reference sequence). This CDR3 is 15 amino acids long. CDR3 DNA: TGTGCCAGCAGCTTGGCGGGAGGGGGGACAGATACGCAGTATTTT. It codes for CASSLAGGGTDTQYF.

The chain recombines TRBV28 with TRBJ1-2; 9 bases are shared with TRBD1. Germline values: CDR1 MDHEN, CDR2 SYDVKM. The trim removed 5 bases at V and 4 bases at J, leaving 8 bases unmatched. CDR3 length: 15 residues. The CDR3 loop is CASSPPGTGTYGYTF. The DNA of the CDR3 is TGTGCCAGCAGTCCTCCCGGGACAGGGACCTATGGCTACACCTTC.

The chain combines TRBV5-1 with TRBJ2-1, with 9 bases matching TRBD1. The CDR3 extends over 15 amino acids. Looked up from germline, CDR1 is SGHRS and CDR2 is YFSETQ. Trimming removed 1 base from V and 4 bases from J; junction bases left unmatched: 3. The DNA for the CDR3 is TGCGCCAGCAGCTTGACGGGACAGGGTTACAATGAGCAGTTCTTC. This translates into CASSLTGQGYNEQFF. Full variable domain (rest looked up from reference TRBV5-1 and TRBJ2-1): KAGVTQTPRYLIKTRGQQVTLSCSPISGHRSVSWYQQTPGQGLQFLFEYFSETQRNKGNFPGRFSGRQFSNSRSEMNVSTLELGDSALYLCASSLTGQGYNEQFFGPGTRLTVL.